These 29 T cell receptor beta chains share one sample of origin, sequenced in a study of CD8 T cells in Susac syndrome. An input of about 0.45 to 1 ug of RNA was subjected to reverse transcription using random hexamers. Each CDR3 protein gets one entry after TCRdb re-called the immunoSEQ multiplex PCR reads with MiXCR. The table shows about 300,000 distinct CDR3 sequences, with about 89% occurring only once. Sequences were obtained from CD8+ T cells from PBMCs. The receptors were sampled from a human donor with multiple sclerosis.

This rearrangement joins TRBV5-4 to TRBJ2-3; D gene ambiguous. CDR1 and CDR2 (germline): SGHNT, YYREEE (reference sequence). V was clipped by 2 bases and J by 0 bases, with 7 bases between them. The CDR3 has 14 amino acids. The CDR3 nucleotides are TGTGCCAGCAGCTTCCAGACTAGCACAGATACGCAGTATTTT. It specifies CASSFQTSTDTQYF.

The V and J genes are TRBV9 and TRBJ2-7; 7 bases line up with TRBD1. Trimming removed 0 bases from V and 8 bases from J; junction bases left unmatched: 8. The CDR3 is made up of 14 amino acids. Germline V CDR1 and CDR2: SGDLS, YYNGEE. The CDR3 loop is CASSVGGQTPKQYF. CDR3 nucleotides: TGTGCCAGCAGCGTAGGGGGACAGACTCCTAAGCAGTACTTC.

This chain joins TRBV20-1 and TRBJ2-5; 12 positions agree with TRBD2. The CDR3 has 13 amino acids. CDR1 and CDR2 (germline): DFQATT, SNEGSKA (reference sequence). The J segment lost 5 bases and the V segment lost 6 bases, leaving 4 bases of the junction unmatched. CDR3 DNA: TGCAGTGCCACCGGGACTAGCGGGGAGACCCAGTACTTC. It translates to CSATGTSGETQYF.

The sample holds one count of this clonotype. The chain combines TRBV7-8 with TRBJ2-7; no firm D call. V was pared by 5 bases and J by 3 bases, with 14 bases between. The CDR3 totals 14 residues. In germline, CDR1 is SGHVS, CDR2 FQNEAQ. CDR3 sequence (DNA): TGTGCCAGCAGCGGACGCACCGGCTTCTACGAGCAGTACTTC. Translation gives CASSGRTGFYEQYF.

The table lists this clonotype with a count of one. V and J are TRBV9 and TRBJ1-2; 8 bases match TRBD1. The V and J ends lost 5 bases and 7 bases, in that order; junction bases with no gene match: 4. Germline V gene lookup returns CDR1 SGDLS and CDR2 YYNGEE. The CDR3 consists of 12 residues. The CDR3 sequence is CASRTGEGGYTF. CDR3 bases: TGTGCCAGCAGGACAGGGGAAGGTGGCTACACCTTC.

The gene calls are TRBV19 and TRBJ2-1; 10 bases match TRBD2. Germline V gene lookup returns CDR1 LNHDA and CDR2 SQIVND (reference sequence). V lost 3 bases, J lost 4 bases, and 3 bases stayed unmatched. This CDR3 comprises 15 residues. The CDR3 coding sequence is TGTGCCAGTAGTATTGGACTAGCGGTTTACAATGAGCAGTTCTTC. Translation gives CASSIGLAVYNEQFF.

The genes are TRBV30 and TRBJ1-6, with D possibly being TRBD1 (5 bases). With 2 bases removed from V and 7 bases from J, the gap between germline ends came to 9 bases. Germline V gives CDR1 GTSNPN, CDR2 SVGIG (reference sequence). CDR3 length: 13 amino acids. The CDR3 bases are TGTGCCTGGAGTTACGAGGGGAATTCACCCCTCCACTTT. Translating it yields CAWSYEGNSPLHF.

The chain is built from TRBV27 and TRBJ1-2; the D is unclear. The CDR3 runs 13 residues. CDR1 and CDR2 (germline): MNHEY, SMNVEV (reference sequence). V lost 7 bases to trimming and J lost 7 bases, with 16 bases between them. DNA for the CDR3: TGTGCCAGCACGACTAATCCCGCGAGTGGCTACACCTTC. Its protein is CASTTNPASGYTF.

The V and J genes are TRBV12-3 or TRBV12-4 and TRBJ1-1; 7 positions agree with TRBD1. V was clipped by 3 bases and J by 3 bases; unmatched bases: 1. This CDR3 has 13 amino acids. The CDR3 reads CASSLGQYTEAFF. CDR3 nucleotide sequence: TGTGCCAGCAGTTTGGGACAGTACACTGAAGCTTTCTTT.

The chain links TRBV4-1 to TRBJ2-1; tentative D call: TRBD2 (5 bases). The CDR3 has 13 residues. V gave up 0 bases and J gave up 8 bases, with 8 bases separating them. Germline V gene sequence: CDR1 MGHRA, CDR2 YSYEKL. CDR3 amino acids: CASSQEGDHEQFF. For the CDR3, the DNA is TGCGCCAGCAGCCAAGAGGGAGACCATGAGCAGTTCTTC.

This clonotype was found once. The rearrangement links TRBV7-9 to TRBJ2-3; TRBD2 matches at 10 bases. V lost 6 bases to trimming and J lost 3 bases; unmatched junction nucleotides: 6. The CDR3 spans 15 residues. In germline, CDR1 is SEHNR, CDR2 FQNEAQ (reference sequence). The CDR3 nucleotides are TGTGCCAGCAGAGCTAGCGGGAGTTCGACAGATACGCAGTATTTT. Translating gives CASRASGSSTDTQYF.

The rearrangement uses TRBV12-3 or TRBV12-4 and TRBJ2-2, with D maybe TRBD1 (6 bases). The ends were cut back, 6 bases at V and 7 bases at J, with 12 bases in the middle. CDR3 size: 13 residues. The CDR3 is CASSPGGHGELFF. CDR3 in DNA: TGTGCCAGCAGCCCTGGGGGCCACGGGGAGCTGTTTTTT.

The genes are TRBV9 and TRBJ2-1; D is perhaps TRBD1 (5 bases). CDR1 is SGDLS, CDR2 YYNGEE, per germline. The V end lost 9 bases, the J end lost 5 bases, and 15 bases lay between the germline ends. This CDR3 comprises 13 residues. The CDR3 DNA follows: TGTGCCAAGTTAATCTTGACAGACAATGAGCAGTTCTTC. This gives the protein CAKLILTDNEQFF.

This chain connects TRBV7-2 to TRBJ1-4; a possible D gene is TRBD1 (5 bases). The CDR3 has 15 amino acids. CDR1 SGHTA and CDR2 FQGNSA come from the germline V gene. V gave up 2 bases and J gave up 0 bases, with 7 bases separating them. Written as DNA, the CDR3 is TGTGCCAGCAGCTTAAGGGGTACAACTAATGAAAAACTGTTTTTT. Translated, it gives CASSLRGTTNEKLFF.

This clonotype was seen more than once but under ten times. CDR3 in DNA: TGTGCCAGCAGCCCAGTGGGCGGGAACACTGAAGCTTTCTTT. This translates into CASSPVGGNTEAFF. The chain carries TRBV12-3 or TRBV12-4 and TRBJ1-1; no clear D gene. The V end lost 6 bases, the J end lost 1 base, and 12 bases lay between the germline ends. This CDR3 has 14 amino acids.

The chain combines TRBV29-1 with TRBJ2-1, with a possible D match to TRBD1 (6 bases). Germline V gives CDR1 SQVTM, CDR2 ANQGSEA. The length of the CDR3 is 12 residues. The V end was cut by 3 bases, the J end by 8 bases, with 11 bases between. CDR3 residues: CSVEHRADEQFF. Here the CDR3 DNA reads TGCAGCGTTGAGCACAGGGCGGATGAGCAGTTCTTC.

CDR3 in DNA: TGTGCCAGCAAAATGGGGGGGGTAGAGCAGTTCTTC. This translates into CASKMGGVEQFF. The chain has TRBV6-2 or TRBV6-3 and TRBJ2-1, with 7 bases lining up with TRBD2. V lost 7 bases and J lost 10; bases outside the gene matches: 7. Germline V lookup: CDR1 MNHEY, CDR2 SVGEGT. The CDR3 spans 12 residues.

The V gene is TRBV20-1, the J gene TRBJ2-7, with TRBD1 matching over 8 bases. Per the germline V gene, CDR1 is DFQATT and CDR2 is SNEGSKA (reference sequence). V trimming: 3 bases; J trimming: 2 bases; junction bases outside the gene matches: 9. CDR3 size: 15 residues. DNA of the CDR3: TGCAGTGCTAGGCAGACAGGGGATCCAACCTACGAGCAGTACTTC. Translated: CSARQTGDPTYEQYF.

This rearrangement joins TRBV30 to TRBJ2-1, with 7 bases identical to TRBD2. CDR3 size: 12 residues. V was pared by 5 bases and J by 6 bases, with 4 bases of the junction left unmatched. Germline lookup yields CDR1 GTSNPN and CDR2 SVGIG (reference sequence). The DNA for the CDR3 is TGTGCCTGGGAAGCGGGACCCAATGAGCAGTTCTTC. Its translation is CAWEAGPNEQFF.

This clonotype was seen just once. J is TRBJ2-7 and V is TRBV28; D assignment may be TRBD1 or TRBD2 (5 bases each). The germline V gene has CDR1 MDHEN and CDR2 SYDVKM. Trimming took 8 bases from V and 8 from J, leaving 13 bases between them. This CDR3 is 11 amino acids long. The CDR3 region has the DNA TGTGCCAGCGGAGAGGGGATCCAGCAGTACTTC. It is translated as CASGEGIQQYF.

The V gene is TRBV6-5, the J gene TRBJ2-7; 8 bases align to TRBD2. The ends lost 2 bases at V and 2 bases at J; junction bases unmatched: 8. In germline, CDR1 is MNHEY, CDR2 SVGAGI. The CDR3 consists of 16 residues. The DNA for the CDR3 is TGTGCCAGCAGTTACGAACCCCTAGCGGGCGCCTACGAGCAGTACTTC. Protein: CASSYEPLAGAYEQYF.

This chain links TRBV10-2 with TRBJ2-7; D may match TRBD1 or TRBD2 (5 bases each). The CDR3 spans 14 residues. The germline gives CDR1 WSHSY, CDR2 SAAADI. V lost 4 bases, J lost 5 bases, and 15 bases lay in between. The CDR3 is CASSVVGPTDEQYF. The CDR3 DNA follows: TGCGCCAGCAGTGTTGTGGGACCGACCGACGAGCAGTACTTC.

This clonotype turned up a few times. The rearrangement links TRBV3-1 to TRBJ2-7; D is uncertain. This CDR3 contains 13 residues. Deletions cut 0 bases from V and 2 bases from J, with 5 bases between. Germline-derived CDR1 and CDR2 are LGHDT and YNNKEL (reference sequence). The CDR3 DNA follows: TGTGCCAGCAGCCAAGACGCCACCTACGAGCAGTACTTC. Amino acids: CASSQDATYEQYF.

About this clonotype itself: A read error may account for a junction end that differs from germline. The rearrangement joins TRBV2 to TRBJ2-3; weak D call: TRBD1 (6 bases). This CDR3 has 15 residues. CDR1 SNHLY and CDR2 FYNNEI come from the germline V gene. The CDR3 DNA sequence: TGTGCCAGCAAAGTCCCGGACAGAAGCACAGATGCGCAGTATTTT. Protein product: CASKVPDRSTDAQYF. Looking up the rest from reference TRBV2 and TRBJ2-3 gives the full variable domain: EPEVTQTPSHQVTQMGQEVILRCVPISNHLYFYWYRQILGQKVEFLVSFYNNEISEKSEIFDDQFSVERPDGSNFTLKIRSTKLEDSAMYFCASKVPDRSTDAQYFGPGTRLTVL.

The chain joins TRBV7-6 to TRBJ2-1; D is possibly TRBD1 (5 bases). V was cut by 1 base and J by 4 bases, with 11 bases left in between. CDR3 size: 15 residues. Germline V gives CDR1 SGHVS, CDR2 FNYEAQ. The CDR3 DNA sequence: TGTGCCAGCAGCTTAGGGACATACCCTTACAATGAGCAGTTCTTC. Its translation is CASSLGTYPYNEQFF.

The CDR3 DNA reads TGTGCCAGTCGGGACTACCCCACCGAGACCAATGAGCAGTTCTTC. Amino acids: CASRDYPTETNEQFF. V is TRBV27 and J is TRBJ2-1; 7 bases are a match to TRBD2. Germline trimming cut 9 bases from V and 6 bases from J; bases unmatched to any gene: 14. Per the germline V gene, CDR1 is MNHEY and CDR2 is SMNVEV (reference sequence). This CDR3 has 15 amino acids.

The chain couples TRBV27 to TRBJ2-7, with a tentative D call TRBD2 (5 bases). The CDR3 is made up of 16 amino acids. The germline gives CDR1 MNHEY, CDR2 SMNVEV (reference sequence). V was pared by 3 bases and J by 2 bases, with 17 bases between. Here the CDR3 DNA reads TGTGCCAGCAGTTTCTCGGTCGGAGCGGAAGCCTACGAGCAGTACTTC. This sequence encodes CASSFSVGAEAYEQYF.

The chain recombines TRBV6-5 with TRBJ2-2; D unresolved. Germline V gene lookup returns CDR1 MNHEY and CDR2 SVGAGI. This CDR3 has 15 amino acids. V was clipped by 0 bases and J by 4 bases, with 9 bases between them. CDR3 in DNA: TGTGCCAGCAGTTACTCGCTTACCAGCACCGGGGAGCTGTTTTTT. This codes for CASSYSLTSTGELFF.

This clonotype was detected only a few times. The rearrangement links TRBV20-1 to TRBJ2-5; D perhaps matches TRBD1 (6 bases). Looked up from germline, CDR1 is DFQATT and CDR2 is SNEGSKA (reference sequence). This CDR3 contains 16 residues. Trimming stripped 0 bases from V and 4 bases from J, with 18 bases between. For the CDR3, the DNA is TGCAGTGCTAGAGATCGGGCAGGGGTTTTTCGAGAGACCCAGTACTTC. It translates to CSARDRAGVFRETQYF.